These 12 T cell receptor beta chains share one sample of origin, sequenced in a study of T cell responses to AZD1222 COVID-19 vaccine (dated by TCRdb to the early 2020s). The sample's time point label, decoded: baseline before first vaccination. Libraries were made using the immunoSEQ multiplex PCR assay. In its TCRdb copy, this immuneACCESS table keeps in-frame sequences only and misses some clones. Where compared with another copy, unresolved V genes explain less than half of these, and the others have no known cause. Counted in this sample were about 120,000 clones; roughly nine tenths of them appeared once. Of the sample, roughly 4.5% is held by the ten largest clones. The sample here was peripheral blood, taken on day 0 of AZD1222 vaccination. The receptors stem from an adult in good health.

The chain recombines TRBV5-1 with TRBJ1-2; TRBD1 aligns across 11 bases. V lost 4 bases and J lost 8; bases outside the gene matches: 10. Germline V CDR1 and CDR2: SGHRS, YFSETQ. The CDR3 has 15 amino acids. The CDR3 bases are TGCGCCAGCAGCCCTACCGGGACAGGGGGATGGGGCTACACCTTC. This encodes CASSPTGTGGWGYTF.

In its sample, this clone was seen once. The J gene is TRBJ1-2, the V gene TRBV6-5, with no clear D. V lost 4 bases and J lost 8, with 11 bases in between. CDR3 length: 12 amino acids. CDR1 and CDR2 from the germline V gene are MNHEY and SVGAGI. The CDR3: CASSSTSGGYTF. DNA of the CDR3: TGTGCCAGCAGTTCAACTTCGGGAGGCTACACCTTC.

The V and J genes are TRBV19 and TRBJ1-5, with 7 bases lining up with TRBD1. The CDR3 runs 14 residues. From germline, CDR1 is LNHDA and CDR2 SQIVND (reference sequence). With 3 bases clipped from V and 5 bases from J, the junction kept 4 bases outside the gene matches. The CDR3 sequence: CASSIDRVHQPQHF. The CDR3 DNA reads TGTGCCAGTAGTATCGACAGGGTTCATCAGCCCCAGCATTTT.

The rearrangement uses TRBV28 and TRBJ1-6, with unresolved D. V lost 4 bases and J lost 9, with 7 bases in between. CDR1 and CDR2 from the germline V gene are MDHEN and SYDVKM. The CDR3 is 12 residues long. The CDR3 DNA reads TGTGCCAGCAGTTCTTTAGGTTCACCCCTCCACTTT. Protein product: CASSSLGSPLHF.

CDR3 DNA sequence: TGTGCCAGTAGTTATAGGGGACCGAACACTGAAGCTTTCTTT. Amino acids: CASSYRGPNTEAFF. The J gene is TRBJ1-1, the V gene TRBV19; maybe TRBD1 (5 bases). Germline-derived CDR1 and CDR2 are LNHDA and SQIVND (reference sequence). The CDR3 spans 14 residues. V was cut by 5 bases and J by 1 base, with 11 bases left in between.

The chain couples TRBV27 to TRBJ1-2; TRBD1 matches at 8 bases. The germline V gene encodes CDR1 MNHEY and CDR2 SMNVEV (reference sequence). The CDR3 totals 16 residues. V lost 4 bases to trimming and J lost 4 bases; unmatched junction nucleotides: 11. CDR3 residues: CASSSSGTGGAYGYTF. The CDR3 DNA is TGTGCCAGCAGTTCGTCCGGGACAGGCGGCGCCTATGGCTACACCTTC.

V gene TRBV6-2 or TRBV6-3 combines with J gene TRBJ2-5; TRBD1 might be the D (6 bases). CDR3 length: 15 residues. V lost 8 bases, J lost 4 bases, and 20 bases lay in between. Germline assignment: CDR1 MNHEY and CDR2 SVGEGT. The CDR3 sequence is CASGPTYRDGETQYF. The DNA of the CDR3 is TGTGCCAGCGGCCCGACTTACAGGGACGGAGAGACCCAGTACTTC.

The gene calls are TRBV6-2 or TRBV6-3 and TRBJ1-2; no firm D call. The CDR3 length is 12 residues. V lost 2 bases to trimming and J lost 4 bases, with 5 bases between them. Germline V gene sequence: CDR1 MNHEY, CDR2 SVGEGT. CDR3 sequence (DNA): TGTGCCAGCAGTTACAGTCTCTATGGCTACACCTTC. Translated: CASSYSLYGYTF.

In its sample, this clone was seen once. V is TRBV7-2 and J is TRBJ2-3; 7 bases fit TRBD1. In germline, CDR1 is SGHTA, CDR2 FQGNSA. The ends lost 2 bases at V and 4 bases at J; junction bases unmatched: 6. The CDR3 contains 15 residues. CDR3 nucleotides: TGTGCCAGCAGCTTATTCGGGACAGACCCAGATACGCAGTATTTT. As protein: CASSLFGTDPDTQYF.

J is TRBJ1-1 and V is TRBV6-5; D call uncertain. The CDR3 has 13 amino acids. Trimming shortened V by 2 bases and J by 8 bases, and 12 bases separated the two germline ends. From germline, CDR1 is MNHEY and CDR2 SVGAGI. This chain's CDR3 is CASSYPYTGEAFF. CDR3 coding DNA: TGTGCCAGCAGTTACCCGTATACCGGGGAAGCTTTCTTT.

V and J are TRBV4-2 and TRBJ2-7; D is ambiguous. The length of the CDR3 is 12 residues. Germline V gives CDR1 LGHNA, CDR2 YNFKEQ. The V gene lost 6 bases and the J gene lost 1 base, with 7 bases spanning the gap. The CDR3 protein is CASRGRSYEQYF. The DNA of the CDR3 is TGTGCCAGCAGGGGCAGGTCCTACGAGCAGTACTTC.

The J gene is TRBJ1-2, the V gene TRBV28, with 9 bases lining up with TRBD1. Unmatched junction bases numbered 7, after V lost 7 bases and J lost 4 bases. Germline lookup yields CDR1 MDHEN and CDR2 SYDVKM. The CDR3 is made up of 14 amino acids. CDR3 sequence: CASTNRGQFYGYTF. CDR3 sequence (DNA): TGTGCCAGCACAAACAGGGGGCAATTCTATGGCTACACCTTC.